Included here is one T cell receptor beta chain sequence, with context. This clone was counted a few times. The specificity of this receptor is unknown. No much larger clonotype is one base removed from it; base qualities were not supplied. In the ViraFEST assay, PBMC were stimulated with viral peptide pools, and antigen-specific CD4+ T cell clonotypes were then identified by expansion using TCR sequencing. After around eleven days of culture, CD4+ T cells were isolated with the EasySep CD4+ T cell isolation kit. Convalescent patients had PCR-confirmed SARS-CoV-2 infection between March and December 2020, before Alpha, Beta and Delta variants emerged in the United States. Each well held 1.5 million to 2 million PBMC cultured in IMDM containing approximately 5% human AB serum, 9.5 to 10 IU/ml IL-2 and gentamicin, along with around 11 ug/ml peptides. On days 3 and 7, half of the culture medium was replaced with fresh IL-2-containing medium. Unless otherwise noted, each peptide stimulation condition was cultured in triplicate wells. PBMC were separated from whole blood using Ficoll-Paque Plus gradient centrifugation and were then either cryopreserved at -140C or used fresh. The overlapping peptide pools covered the spike proteins of SARS-CoV-2 as well as those of the common cold coronaviruses HCoV-NL63, HCoV-OC43 and HCoV-229E. Genomic DNA was extracted from cultured CD4+ T cells with the QIAamp micro DNA kit.

This specimen belongs to a study of vaccination effects on CD4 cells after COVID-19 (dated by TCRdb to between 2021 and 2024). The study in broad terms: Participants received two doses of either the BNT162b2 or the mRNA-1273 mRNA SARS-CoV-2 vaccine. In a couple of convalescent patients, pre-vaccine samples were collected 16 days and one week ahead of the first dose, 142 and 148 days after COVID-19 diagnosis. The study compared SARS-CoV-2 spike-specific CD4+ TCR repertoires before and after mRNA vaccination in COVID-19 convalescent patients and infection-naive vaccine recipients. The full study included over 8 COVID-19 convalescent patients and a few SARS-CoV-2-naive healthy vaccine recipients. The Oncomine TCR Beta short-read assay on an Illumina iSeq 100 was used to sequence cultures from other donors in the study.

CDR1 MDHEN and CDR2 SYDVKM were looked up in the germline V gene. The junction shows trimming of 6 bases on V and 7 bases on J, and the gene matches do not reach 9 bases of it. From the cysteine up to the phenylalanine, the CDR3 has a length of 15 residues. The retained sequence is limited to the CDR3, 45 bases, with the frame set at the first base. Overall study outcomes, separate from this receptor: Clones induced by infection and clones induced by vaccination both contracted markedly at late timepoints after vaccination, which fits with T cell responses waning over time. Only a small number of convalescent patients were included, and no early post-infection timepoints were available, which limited the study. For convalescent patients, new clones induced by the vaccine made up most of the post-vaccine spike-reactive repertoire, and these new clones were largely distinct from the clones induced by infection.

The method behind the library was the immunoSEQ multiplex PCR assay. TCR beta CDR3 sequencing was performed on DNA from the cultured, isolated CD4+ T cells. Concerning the study's data processing: The analysis removed non-productive TCR sequences, trimmed reads to the CDR3 region, and retained only CDR3s that were 7 or more amino acids long. The MANAFEST web app was used to pick out antigen-specific clonotypes by comparing their expansion in peptide wells with that in reference cultures. For clones to be considered positive, expansion at FDR<0.05 versus reference and all other wells, an odds ratio above 5, and a frequency above 0.1% in two replicate wells were required. Clonotypes significantly expanded in SARS-CoV-2 spike wells and in at least one common cold coronavirus spike condition were defined as cross-reactive. Using the stringdist R package, CDR3 similarity was measured by Levenshtein distance, and unrooted trees were constructed with ape in R 3.6.1. TCRdb holds this immuneACCESS table with in-frame rearrangements only. Some clones are missing; in checked studies, unresolved V genes explain under half, and the rest has no known cause. V and J calls and clone size are copied from that table; D and trimming were computed from the DNA. The sample table shows around 24,000 clones, and roughly four fifths are seen once. The top ten clonotypes cover about 15% of the sample.

Sequencing used CD4+ T cells from PBMCs cultured with SARS-CoV-2 spike peptides, obtained before COVID-19 vaccination. The sample's cell subset or site label is to be understood as: SARS-CoV-2 spike overlapping peptide pool stimulation. The rearrangement combines TRBV28 with TRBJ2-1; TRBD2 fits 10 bases in the junction. This TCR was sampled from a human donor who had a prior SARS-CoV-2 infection. The DNA is TGTGCCAGCAGGGGGGCTAGCGGGAGTGAGAATGAGCAGTTCTTC. Translated, it gives CASRGASGSENEQFF.